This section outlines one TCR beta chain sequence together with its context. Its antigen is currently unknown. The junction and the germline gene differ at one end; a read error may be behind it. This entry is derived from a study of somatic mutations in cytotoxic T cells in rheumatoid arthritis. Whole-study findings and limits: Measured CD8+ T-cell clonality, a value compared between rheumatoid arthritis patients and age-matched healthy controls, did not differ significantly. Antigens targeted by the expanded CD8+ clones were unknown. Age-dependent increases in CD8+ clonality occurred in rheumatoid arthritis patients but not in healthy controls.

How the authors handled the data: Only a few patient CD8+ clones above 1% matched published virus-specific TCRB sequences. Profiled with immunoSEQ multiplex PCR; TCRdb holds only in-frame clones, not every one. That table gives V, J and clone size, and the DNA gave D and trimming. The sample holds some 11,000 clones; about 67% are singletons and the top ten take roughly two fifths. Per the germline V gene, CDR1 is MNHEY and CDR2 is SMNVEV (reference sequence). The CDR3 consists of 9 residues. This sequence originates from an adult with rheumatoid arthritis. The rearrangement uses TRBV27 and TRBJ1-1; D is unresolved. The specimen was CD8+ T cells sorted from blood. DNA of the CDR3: TGTGCCAGCAGTCCTACGCCCCGTTTT. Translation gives CASSPTPRF.